The present T cell receptor (beta chain) was sequenced within a study of T cells in Graves' hyperthyroidism and ophthalmopathy. Study-wide results and limits: Ophthalmopathy stood apart from stable hyperthyroidism in a 13 V-J model.

This CDR3 has 11 amino acids. Germline CDR1 and CDR2: SGHRS and YFSETQ. The investigators amplified TCR beta CDR3 regions from RNA transcripts. The HTBI primer set drove a first-round RT-PCR of the TCR CDR3. MiXCR, run by TCRdb on the multiplex PCR reads, gives a single entry per CDR3 protein. The sample has approximately 720,000 distinct CDR3 sequences, approximately 19% seen once. This clonotype was detected many times. No antigen is known for it. A much larger clone differs from this one at a single base, so this may be a read error. Researchers barred patients who had uncontrolled infection, other autoimmune disease, pregnancy or lactation. Sample collection date corresponds to first hyperthyroidism diagnosis, prior to any ophthalmopathy symptoms.

The TCR comes from a woman in her fifties or sixties with Graves' hyperthyroidism that later progressed to Graves' ophthalmopathy. The material sequenced was blood. The chain is built from TRBV5-1 and TRBJ2-5, with D unresolved. This CDR3 is CASSSKETQYF. CDR3 in DNA: TGTGCCAGCAGCTCCAAAGAGACCCAGTACTTC.